Below, one TCR beta chain is given with its context. This clonotype was seen at least ten times. It has no known antigen specificity. It has no much larger one-base neighbor in the sample; base qualities were not kept. This specimen belongs to a study of regulatory T cells in long-lasting Graves disease (dated by TCRdb to about 2021). Concerning the study at large: In the newly diagnosed Graves' disease group, patients had been taking antithyroid drugs for less than 3 months. This study used TCR sequencing and RNA sequencing of peripheral blood to compare persistent Graves' disease patients against newly diagnosed Graves' disease patients. The study took place in China and was registered as a clinical trial. A total of around 35 samples were covered by TCR sequencing, comprising some 13 persistent and 20 or so newly diagnosed Graves' disease patients.

Explained via the paper, the time point label denotes: newly diagnosed GD, antithyroid drugs for less than 3 months. For both TCR sequencing and RNA sequencing, RNA was extracted from PBMCs in TRIzol. Graves' disease was diagnosed according to American Thyroid Association guidelines. Patients for the study were recruited at an endocrinology department in Xi'an, China. Each patient gave roughly 8.4 milliliters of peripheral blood, collected in an EDTA anticoagulant tube. Ficoll Paque Plus density gradient separation was used to isolate PBMCs, and no further T cell sorting was done. RNA quality was checked with an Agilent 2100 Bioanalyzer and agarose gel, and concentration with a NanoDrop 2000. Broad study findings and their caveats: Peripheral blood alone was examined, since thyroid tissue, which constituted the primary lesion, could not be accessed. Lower TCR Shannon entropy and fewer highly expanded clones were observed in persistent Graves' disease patients than in newly diagnosed patients, which suggested clonal expansion. A larger number of public clonotypes was shared among persistent patients (2,741) than among newly diagnosed patients (approximately 1,000). The authors noted that the small sample size was a limitation that may lower accuracy. Sequencing and analysis were restricted to the TCR beta chain.

The library was generated by multiplex PCR. Instrument on record: Illumina HiSeq 4000. To build TCR beta libraries, CDR3 regions were amplified by Arm-PCR using iRepertoire HTBI primers. PCR products were gel purified before sequencing. Per the authors' processing: Gene usage analysis of CDR3 amino acid clonotypes used the 60 to 75 TRBV and 12 to 15 TRBJ segments found across samples. COPE and FqMerger were used to merge the filtered high-quality paired reads into contigs. BLAST was used to align contigs to IMGT TRBV, TRBD and TRBJ reference genes, and CDR3 was defined according to IMGT. Any clonotype with a frequency above 0.1% was counted as a highly expanded clone. Shannon entropy served as the measure of repertoire diversity, while the Gini coefficient captured V-J evenness. Public clonotypes were defined as clonotypes shared by more than one individual. TCRdb reran the public reads through fastp at Q25 and MiXCR, keeping productive beta chains. Duplicate CDR3 protein sequences are folded into a single record with the most common DNA and genes. TCRdb's processing, not the authors', yielded these V and J calls. The sample records 400,000 to 500,000 distinct CDR3 sequences, around 15% of which are singletons. Of the sample, approximately 22% falls within the top ten clones.

The same specimen was also included in a second study, on T cells in Graves' hyperthyroidism and ophthalmopathy. Reported in the second study: Stable Graves' hyperthyroidism was defined as the absence of progression to ophthalmopathy over 18 months of follow-up. Hyperthyroidism patients were aged 18 to 65 years and newly diagnosed, with disease duration of less than 2 months. Exclusion was applied to patients with uncontrolled infections, other autoimmune diseases, pregnancy or lactation. Diagnoses relied on clinical symptoms, serum thyroxine and TRAb, thyroid ultrasound and orbital computed tomography. For the first round of RT-PCR on the TCR CDR3, the HTBI primer set was used together with the Qiagen OneStep RT-PCR kit. Most expanded thyroid clonotypes (frequency above 0.001) were also found in blood, which suggests that blood repertoires may mirror thyroid immune responses. A model built on a 13 V-J signature distinguished ophthalmopathy from stable hyperthyroidism, reaching about 88% sensitivity and about 81% specificity in cross-validation and 80%/75% in testing. In validation, the model predicted progression to ophthalmopathy with over 65% sensitivity and around 72% specificity, a median of 6.5 months before onset. A discovery cohort of around 98 patients, approximately 45 with Graves' ophthalmopathy and about 60 with stable Graves' hyperthyroidism, was used to find distinguishing TCR V-J signatures. Whether ophthalmopathy could be predicted prospectively was tested in an independent validation cohort made up of about 20 hyperthyroidism patients plus 17 patients who later progressed to ophthalmopathy. The 100 discovery patients were randomly split 7:3 into training and test sets. In roughly six Graves' hyperthyroidism patients, the study also compared T-cell repertoires from thyroid tissue with T-cell repertoires from blood. Once sampling was done, hyperthyroidism patients were given methimazole at a starting dose of 30 mg daily, whereas ophthalmopathy patients were given high-dose intravenous methylprednisolone. Libraries were constructed in a second round of multiplex PCR, after which size selection and purification were performed. Paired-end sequencing of the libraries was performed with 100 bp reads on an Illumina HiSeq2000. Raw data were processed with SOAPnuke, discarding reads with adapters, uncalled bases, mean Phred below 15, or no exact constant-primer or identifier match. High-quality paired reads were merged with COPE v1.2.5, and unique nucleotide sequences were defined as clonotypes. Clonotypes were aligned to IMGT TRBV, TRBD and TRBJ reference segments using MiTCR v1.1. The analysis included only V-J combinations with a frequency above 0.0001, which together covered around 99% of the repertoires. A TCS score was defined as the ratio between F50 (clonal expansion) and ExV (chaos), using BLOSUM62-based TCRdist between CDR3 peptides within each V-J. Welch's t-statistics and random forest reduced some 510 V-J features to 10 to 15, which were used in a naive Bayes classifier (R e1071). No statistical method was used to set the sample size in advance, and investigators knew the group allocation. According to the paper, TCR Vbeta CDR3 sequencing was carried out on about 140 peripheral blood samples, which came from under 50 ophthalmopathy, 75 to 80 hyperthyroidism and roughly 17 progressor patients.

This clonotype originated in a woman between 18 and 30 years old with Graves disease. Donor details come from another sample of the same person, matched by shared clones. The specimen comprised peripheral blood mononuclear cells (PBMCs), sampled at new diagnosis, from a patient treated with antithyroid drugs.

This receptor carries the CDR3 CASSYGQGAVYGYTF. The DNA sequence follows: TGTGCCAGCAGTTACGGACAGGGGGCTGTCTATGGCTACACCTTC. The V and J genes are TRBV28 and TRBJ1-2; 11 bases in between match TRBD1. The germline V gene sets CDR1 to MDHEN and CDR2 to SYDVKM. The cysteine opens and the phenylalanine closes a CDR3 of 15 amino acids. Only the CDR3 region is kept as DNA, spanning 45 bases read in frame from base 1. V lost 4 bases and J lost 4 bases, and the count of bases not matched to a germline gene is 5.